This T cell receptor (beta chain) was documented in a study of T cell responses to AZD1222 COVID-19 vaccine. With respect to this clone: The antigen is undetermined.

V shed 4 bases and J shed 5 bases, with 16 bases lying between them. CDR3 length: 14 residues. Germline CDR1 reads SGHNT; CDR2 reads YYREEE (reference sequence). Overall study results and limits: Donors, mostly white British, included more females; clonal diversity was possibly underestimated. Nearly half of the spike-specific TCRs reportedly recognize variant regions that carry no mutations.

This table comes from immunoSEQ multiplex PCR, and its TCRdb copy is limited to in-frame clones, with some not included. The sample records approximately 120,000 clones, about nine tenths being singletons. This clonotype was sampled from an adult in good health. The chain carries TRBV5-4 and TRBJ2-7; maybe TRBD2 (5 bases). Sequencing was performed on peripheral blood, taken on day 0 of AZD1222 vaccination. CDR3 in DNA: TGTGCCAGCAGCGTCGGGATCCTCGGGAACGAGCAGTACTTC. Its translation: CASSVGILGNEQYF.